These 10 T cell receptor beta chains were sequenced from one sample in a study of long-term antiretroviral therapy in people with HIV. This was the immunoSEQ v3.0 assay at survey level. TCRdb's copy holds only in-frame clones and misses some; the assay was immunoSEQ multiplex PCR. The repertoire consists of approximately 39,000 clones, with 80% occurring once and the leading ten covering about 5%. Here the sequenced sample was unsorted PBMCs, taken 1.5 years after starting antiretroviral therapy. Receptors originate from a man between 18 and 29 years old with HIV.

The rearrangement uses TRBV28 and TRBJ2-7; a weak D match, TRBD1 (6 bases). The CDR3 spans 13 residues. The germline V gene encodes CDR1 MDHEN and CDR2 SYDVKM. Trimming cost V 8 bases and J 2 bases, with 13 bases left between them. CDR3 coding DNA: TGTGCCAGCCTAGTCCCAGGGGCCTACGAGCAGTACTTC. Protein: CASLVPGAYEQYF.

The genes are TRBV4-2 and TRBJ2-1; D might be TRBD2 (5 bases). The CDR3 runs to 14 residues. V lost 0 bases to trimming and J lost 9 bases, with 12 bases between them. Per germline, CDR1 LGHNA and CDR2 YNFKEQ. The CDR3 region has the DNA TGTGCCAGCAGCCAAGAGGGAAGCGCGGGTGAGCAGTTCTTC. It codes for CASSQEGSAGEQFF.

The chain links TRBV21-1 to TRBJ2-7; TRBD2, as called in the table, went unchecked against the DNA. TRBV21-1 is classified as a pseudogene. This CDR3 is built from 17 residues. Here the CDR3 DNA reads TGTGCCAGCAGCTGGGCTAGCGGCCCTGGGGGCTCCTACGAGCAGTACTTC. This translates into CASSWASGPGGSYEQYF.

This sequence joins TRBV5-1 and TRBJ2-2; a weak D match, TRBD2 (6 bases). This CDR3 contains 15 residues. The germline gives CDR1 SGHRS, CDR2 YFSETQ. Trimming took off 3 bases at V and 0 bases at J, with 9 bases between the two ends. CDR3 protein: CASSSGSSNTGELFF. CDR3 nucleotide sequence: TGCGCCAGCAGCTCCGGGAGTTCGAACACCGGGGAGCTGTTTTTT.

The V gene is TRBV6-6, the J gene TRBJ1-2; D is unclear. CDR1 and CDR2 (germline): MNHNY, SVGAGI (reference sequence). CDR3 length: 15 residues. V was shortened by 6 bases and J by 4 bases, with 18 bases between the two germline ends. CDR3 sequence reads: CASSPGGSYSYGYTF. CDR3 bases: TGTGCCAGCAGCCCCGGAGGGTCTTACAGCTATGGCTACACCTTC.

The chain has TRBV5-6 and TRBJ1-2; 8 bases agree with TRBD1. Germline CDR1 reads SGHDT; CDR2 reads YYEEEE. The CDR3 covers 16 residues. Unmatched junction bases numbered 11, after V lost 3 bases and J lost 4 bases. The DNA of the CDR3 is TGTGCCAGCAGCTGGGGGACAGGCAAGAGCCTCTATGGCTACACCTTC. Protein: CASSWGTGKSLYGYTF.

The chain carries TRBV7-9 and TRBJ2-1; D not resolved. Germline-derived CDR1 and CDR2 are SEHNR and FQNEAQ (reference sequence). V lost 1 base and J lost 7, with 8 bases in between. CDR3 size: 13 residues. This CDR3 reads CASSLGWGNEQFF. Here the CDR3 DNA reads TGTGCCAGCAGCTTAGGATGGGGTAATGAGCAGTTCTTC. The full variable domain, with the rest looked up from reference TRBV7-9 and TRBJ2-1, is DTGVSQNPRHKITKRGQNVTFRCDPISEHNRLYWYRQTLGQGPEFLTYFQNEAQLEKSRLLSDRFSAERPKGSFSTLEIQRTEQGDSAMYLCASSLGWGNEQFFGPGTRLTVL.

The chain employs TRBV27 and TRBJ2-7; D is uncertain. The CDR3 is 14 residues long. V was clipped by 4 bases and J by 0 bases, with 10 bases between them. The V gene's germline CDR1 is MNHEY and CDR2 SMNVEV (reference sequence). The CDR3 region is CASSSRMSSYEQYF. The CDR3 nucleotides are TGTGCCAGCAGTTCCCGGATGAGCTCCTACGAGCAGTACTTC.

This chain joins TRBV28 and TRBJ2-7; D may be TRBD1 (6 bases). Trimming removed 2 bases at V and 0 bases at J, with 11 bases between. This CDR3 is 15 amino acids long. Germline loops: CDR1 MDHEN, CDR2 SYDVKM. The DNA of the CDR3 is TGTGCCAGCAGTTTACTCGGGACAACCTCCTACGAGCAGTACTTC. Amino acid sequence: CASSLLGTTSYEQYF. Based on the CDR3 plus reference TRBV28 and TRBJ2-7, the full variable domain is DVKVTQSSRYLVKRTGEKVFLECVQDMDHENMFWYRQDPGLGLRLIYFSYDVKMKEKGDIPEGYSVSREKKERFSLILESASTNQTSMYLCASSLLGTTSYEQYFGPGTRLTVT.

This chain links TRBV19 with TRBJ1-2, with unresolved D. Deletions cut 3 bases from V and 3 bases from J, with 11 bases between. This CDR3 comprises 14 residues. Germline CDR1 and CDR2: LNHDA and SQIVND (reference sequence). As DNA, the CDR3 is TGTGCCAGTAGTATCACCCAGCTGGACTATGGCTACACCTTC. Translating it yields CASSITQLDYGYTF.